Reported below is one T cell receptor (beta chain). This specimen comes from a study of blood T cell repertoires in COVID-19. Clones were sequenced by immunoSEQ multiplex PCR, and TCRdb holds only the in-frame ones, with some missing. This sample has around 150,000 clones; 80% to 90% occur once, and the top ten carry roughly 3.4%. Germline trimming cut 0 bases from V and 6 bases from J; bases unmatched to any gene: 12. The V gene's germline CDR1 is SGDLS and CDR2 YYNGEE. The CDR3 covers 16 residues. The TCR originated in a man between 65 and 85 years old with acute or convalescent COVID-19. Sequencing input: peripheral blood. The chain has TRBV9 and TRBJ2-7; 7 nucleotides align to TRBD2. The CDR3 sequence: CASSVDLGGRRGEQYF. The DNA for the CDR3 is TGTGCCAGCAGCGTAGATCTGGGAGGGCGTCGAGGCGAGCAGTACTTC.